This T cell receptor beta chain was found in a study of beta chain features in type 1 diabetes. Reverse transcription of all isolated RNA meant that expressed TCRB transcripts were sequenced. Libraries were prepared by immunoSEQ multiplex PCR; TCRdb keeps only in-frame clonotypes and omits some of them. The sample gives 40,000 to 45,000 clones, around 52% of which show up once; approximately 2.1% is in the top ten. The CDR3 has 15 residues. V dropped 6 bases and J dropped 7 bases, with 22 bases sitting between them. CDR1 MDHEN and CDR2 SYDVKM come from the germline V gene. This receptor was taken from a young woman in good health. Input material: Tregs from blood. The chain couples TRBV28 to TRBJ2-7; TRBD2 might be the D (6 bases). The CDR3 DNA is TGTGCCAGCAGGACCCCGGGACTTTCCGGGGGTGAGCAGTACTTC. Translated: CASRTPGLSGGEQYF.